This is a list of T cell receptor beta chains from one sample in a study of Ad26.COV2.S vaccination and SARS-CoV-2 variants. Clones were read by immunoSEQ multiplex PCR, and TCRdb kept only the in-frame ones, dropping some. The table records around 300,000 clones, under 90% of them present only once. Sequencing was performed on peripheral blood, taken in a trial of Ad26.COV2.S vaccine versus placebo. The origin of the receptors is a person aged 18-65 years who received the Ad26.COV2.S COVID-19 vaccine or a placebo. The CDR3 runs from the conserved cysteine through the conserved F or W. D genes are given only for firm matches. Clone size appears in some rows only: once, few, many, or a class for an expanded clone.

clone size	J gene	D gene	V gene	CDR3 protein	CDR3 DNA
NA	TRBJ1-1	NA	TRBV7-2	CASSLEGANTEAFF	TGTGCCAGCAGCTTAGAGGGTGCTAACACTGAAGCTTTCTTT
NA	TRBJ2-3	NA	TRBV7-9	CASRSQPIGEVFTDTQYF	TGTGCCAGCAGGTCACAACCTATAGGGGAGGTTTTTACAGATACGCAGTATTTT
NA	TRBJ1-2	NA	TRBV28	CASSIPPGTLNYGYTF	TGTGCCAGCAGTATACCTCCGGGAACCCTAAACTATGGCTACACCTTC
once	TRBJ1-2	NA	TRBV6-5	CASSYSNRNRALGYTF	TGTGCCAGCAGTTACTCTAACAGAAACAGGGCTTTGGGCTACACCTTC
NA	TRBJ1-5	NA	TRBV18	CASSPYSGQQPQHF	TGTGCCAGCTCACCCTACAGCGGGCAGCAGCCCCAGCATTTT
NA	TRBJ1-3	NA	TRBV29-1	CSVAFVSGNTIYF	TGCAGCGTTGCTTTCGTATCTGGAAACACCATATATTTT
few	TRBJ1-1	NA	TRBV4-1	CASSQGAGRGTEAFF	TGCGCCAGCAGCCAAGGAGCAGGGAGGGGCACTGAAGCTTTCTTT
NA	TRBJ2-3	NA	TRBV5-1	CASSFWGSLTDTQYF	TGCGCCAGCAGCTTTTGGGGCTCTCTCACAGATACGCAGTATTTT
NA	TRBJ1-1	TRBD1	TRBV18	CASSPAPGQGAGITEAFF	TGTGCCAGCTCACCAGCCCCGGGACAGGGGGCTGGGATCACTGAAGCTTTCTTT
NA	TRBJ2-1	NA	TRBV6-5	CASSPAGTYNEQFF	TGTGCCAGCAGCCCGGCCGGGACCTACAATGAGCAGTTCTTC
once	TRBJ2-3	TRBD2	TRBV6-5	CASSYLTSGATDTQYF	TGTGCCAGCAGTTACCTGACTAGCGGGGCCACAGATACGCAGTATTTT
NA	TRBJ2-7	TRBD1	TRBV7-9	CASSETGGHEQYF	TGTGCCAGCTCTGAGACAGGGGGTCACGAGCAGTACTTC
NA	TRBJ2-2	TRBD2	TRBV4-1	CASSHGLAGTGELFF	TGCGCCAGCAGCCACGGACTAGCGGGCACCGGGGAGCTGTTTTTT
few	TRBJ1-4	NA	TRBV7-9	CASSHTTNEKLFF	TGTGCCAGTTCCCACACAACTAATGAAAAACTGTTTTTT
NA	TRBJ1-2	NA	TRBV28	CASSLQQGEDGYTF	TGTGCCAGCAGTTTGCAGCAGGGCGAGGATGGCTACACCTTC
once	TRBJ2-3	NA	TRBV12-5	CASGLAPPRDTQYF	TGTGCTAGTGGTTTGGCCCCCCCGAGGGATACGCAGTATTTT
NA	TRBJ1-1	NA	TRBV9	CASSGTSKGTEAFF	TGTGCCAGCAGCGGGACCTCAAAGGGGACTGAAGCTTTCTTT
NA	TRBJ2-3	TRBD2	TRBV11-3	CASSPLTSGEQPQYF	TGTGCCAGCAGCCCGTTGACTAGCGGGGAGCAGCCGCAGTATTTT
NA	TRBJ2-3	TRBD2	TRBV7-2	CASRPSGDTQYF	TGTGCCAGCAGACCTAGCGGGGATACGCAGTATTTT
NA	TRBJ2-7	NA	TRBV11-2	CASSPGTFEQYF	TGTGCCAGCAGCCCCGGGACTTTCGAGCAGTACTTC
NA	TRBJ1-2	NA	TRBV7-9	CASSHRVSPNYGYTF	TGTGCCAGCAGCCACAGGGTGTCCCCTAACTATGGCTACACCTTC
NA	TRBJ1-1	TRBD1	TRBV19	CASRRQGVNTEAFF	TGTGCCAGTAGAAGACAGGGGGTGAACACTGAAGCTTTCTTT
NA	TRBJ1-1	TRBD1	TRBV5-1	CASSLGGTAEAFF	TGCGCCAGCAGCTTGGGAGGGACAGCAGAAGCTTTCTTT
NA	TRBJ1-2	TRBD1	TRBV7-9	CASSLETGYGYTF	TGTGCCAGCAGCTTGGAGACAGGGTATGGCTACACCTTC
NA	TRBJ2-1	TRBD2	TRBV18	CASSPTSGEPYNEQFF	TGTGCCAGCTCACCGACTAGCGGGGAACCATACAATGAGCAGTTCTTC
NA	TRBJ2-1	TRBD1	TRBV29-1	CSVKDRNWNEQFF	TGCAGCGTTAAGGACAGGAACTGGAATGAGCAGTTCTTC
NA	TRBJ2-5	NA	TRBV7-9	CASSLGRVAGTGQETQYF	TGTGCCAGCAGCTTAGGTCGGGTAGCAGGGACGGGCCAAGAGACCCAGTACTTC
NA	TRBJ1-1	NA	TRBV18	CASSPGENTEAFF	TGTGCCAGCTCACCGGGAGAGAACACTGAAGCTTTCTTT